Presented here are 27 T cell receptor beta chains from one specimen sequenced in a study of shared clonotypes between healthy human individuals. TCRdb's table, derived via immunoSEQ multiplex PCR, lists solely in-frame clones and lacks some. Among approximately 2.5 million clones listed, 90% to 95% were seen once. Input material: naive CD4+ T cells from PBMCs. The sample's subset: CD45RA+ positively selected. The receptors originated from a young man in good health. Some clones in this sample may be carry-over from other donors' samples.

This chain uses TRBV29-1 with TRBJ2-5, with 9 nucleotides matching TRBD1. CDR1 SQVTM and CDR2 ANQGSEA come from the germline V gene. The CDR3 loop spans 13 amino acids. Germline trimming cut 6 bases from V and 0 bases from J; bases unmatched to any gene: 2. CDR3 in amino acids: CSVGQGNQETQYF. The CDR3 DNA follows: TGCAGCGTCGGACAGGGGAACCAAGAGACCCAGTACTTC.

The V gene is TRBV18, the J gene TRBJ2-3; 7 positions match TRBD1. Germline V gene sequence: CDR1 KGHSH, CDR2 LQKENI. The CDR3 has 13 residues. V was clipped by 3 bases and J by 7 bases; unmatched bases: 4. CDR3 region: CASSPLTGNTQYF. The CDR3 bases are TGTGCCAGCTCACCCCTGACAGGGAATACGCAGTATTTT.

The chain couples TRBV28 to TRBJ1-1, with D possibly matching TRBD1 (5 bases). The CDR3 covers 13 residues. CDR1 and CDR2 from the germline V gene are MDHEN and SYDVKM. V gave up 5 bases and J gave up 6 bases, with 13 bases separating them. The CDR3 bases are TGTGCCAGCAGTACGCCGGGACGTCCTGAAGCTTTCTTT. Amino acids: CASSTPGRPEAFF.

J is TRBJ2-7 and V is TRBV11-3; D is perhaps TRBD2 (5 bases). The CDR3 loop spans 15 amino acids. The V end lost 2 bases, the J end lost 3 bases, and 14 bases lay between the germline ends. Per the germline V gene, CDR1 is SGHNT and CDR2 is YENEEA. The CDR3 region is CASSLRAEAVYEQYF. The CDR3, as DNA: TGTGCCAGCAGCTTAAGAGCGGAGGCTGTCTACGAGCAGTACTTC.

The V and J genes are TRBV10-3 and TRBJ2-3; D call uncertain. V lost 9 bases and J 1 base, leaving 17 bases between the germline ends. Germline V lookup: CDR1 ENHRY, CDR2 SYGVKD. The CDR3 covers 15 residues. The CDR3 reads CAITKGIGGTDTQYF. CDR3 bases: TGTGCCATAACCAAGGGAATTGGAGGCACAGATACGCAGTATTTT.

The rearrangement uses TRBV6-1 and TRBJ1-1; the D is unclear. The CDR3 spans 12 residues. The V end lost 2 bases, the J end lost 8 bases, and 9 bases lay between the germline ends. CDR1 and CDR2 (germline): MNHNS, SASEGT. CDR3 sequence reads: CASSEYTEEAFF. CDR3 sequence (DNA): TGTGCCAGCAGTGAATACACCGAGGAAGCTTTCTTT.

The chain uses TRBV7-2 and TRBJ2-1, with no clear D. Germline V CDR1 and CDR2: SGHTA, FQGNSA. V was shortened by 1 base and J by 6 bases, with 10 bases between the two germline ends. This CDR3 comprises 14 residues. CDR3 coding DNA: TGTGCCAGCAGCTTAGTGGTTAGCACCAATGAGCAGTTCTTC. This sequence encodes CASSLVVSTNEQFF.

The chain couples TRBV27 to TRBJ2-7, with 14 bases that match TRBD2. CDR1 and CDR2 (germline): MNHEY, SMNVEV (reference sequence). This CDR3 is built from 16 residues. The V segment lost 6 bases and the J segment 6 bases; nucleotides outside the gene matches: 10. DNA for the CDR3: TGTGCCAGCAGGTCGGGACTAGCGGGAGTATGGCCCGAGCAGTACTTC. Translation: CASRSGLAGVWPEQYF.

CDR3 coding DNA: TGTGCCATTAACAGGAATCAGCCCCAGCATTTT. It encodes CAINRNQPQHF. The chain is built from TRBV28 and TRBJ1-5, with D possibly TRBD1 on 5 matching bases. The V end lost 10 bases, the J end lost 4 bases, and 8 bases lay between the germline ends. Per germline, CDR1 MDHEN and CDR2 SYDVKM. CDR3 length: 11 residues. Supplemented by reference TRBV28 and TRBJ1-5, the full variable domain reads DVKVTQSSRYLVKRTGEKVFLECVQDMDHENMFWYRQDPGLGLRLIYFSYDVKMKEKGDIPEGYSVSREKKERFSLILESASTNQTSMYLCAINRNQPQHFGDGTRLSIL.

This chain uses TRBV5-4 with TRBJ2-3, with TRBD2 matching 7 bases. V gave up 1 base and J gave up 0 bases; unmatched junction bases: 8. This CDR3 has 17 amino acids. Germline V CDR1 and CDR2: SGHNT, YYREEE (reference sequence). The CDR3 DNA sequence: TGTGCCAGCAGCTTGTCTCTAGCGGAAGCTAGCACAGATACGCAGTATTTT. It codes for CASSLSLAEASTDTQYF.

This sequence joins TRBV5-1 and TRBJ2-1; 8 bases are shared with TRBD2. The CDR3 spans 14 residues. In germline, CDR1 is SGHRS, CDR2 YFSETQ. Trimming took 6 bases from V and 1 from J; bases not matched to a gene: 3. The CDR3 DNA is TGCGCCAGCACCGTAGCGGGATCCTACAATGAGCAGTTCTTC. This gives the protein CASTVAGSYNEQFF.

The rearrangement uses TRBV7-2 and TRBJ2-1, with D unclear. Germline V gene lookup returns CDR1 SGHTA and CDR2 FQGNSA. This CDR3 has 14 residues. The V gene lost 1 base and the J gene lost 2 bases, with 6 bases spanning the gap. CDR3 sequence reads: CASSLGPAYNEQFF. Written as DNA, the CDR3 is TGTGCCAGCAGCTTAGGTCCCGCCTACAATGAGCAGTTCTTC.

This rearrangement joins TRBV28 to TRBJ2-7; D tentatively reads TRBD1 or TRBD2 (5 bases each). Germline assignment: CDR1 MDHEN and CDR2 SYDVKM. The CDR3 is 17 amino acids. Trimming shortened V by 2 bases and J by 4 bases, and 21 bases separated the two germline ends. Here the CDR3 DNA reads TGTGCCAGCAGTTTAAACCTGGGACGGAGTCTGGGGTACGAGCAGTACTTC. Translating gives CASSLNLGRSLGYEQYF.

The CDR3 sequence: CASSLERVRPYGYTF. CDR3 DNA sequence: TGTGCCAGCAGCTTAGAGAGGGTCCGGCCCTATGGCTACACCTTC. The gene calls are TRBV7-8 and TRBJ1-2; D is unclear. The CDR3 contains 15 residues. V was shortened by 1 base and J by 4 bases, with 13 bases between the two germline ends. In germline, CDR1 is SGHVS, CDR2 FQNEAQ. Using reference TRBV7-8 and TRBJ1-2 for the parts outside the CDR3, the full variable domain is GAGVSQSPRYKVAKRGQDVALRCDPISGHVSLFWYQQALGQGPEFLTYFQNEAQLDKSGLPSDRFFAERPEGSVSTLKIQRTQQEDSAVYLCASSLERVRPYGYTFGSGTRLTVV.

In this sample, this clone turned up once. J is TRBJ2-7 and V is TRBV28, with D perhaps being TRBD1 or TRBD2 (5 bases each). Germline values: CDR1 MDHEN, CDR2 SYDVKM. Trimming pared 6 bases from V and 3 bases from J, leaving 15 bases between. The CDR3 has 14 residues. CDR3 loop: CASRWVSGSYEQYF. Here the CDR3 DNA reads TGTGCCAGCAGGTGGGTGTCAGGGAGCTACGAGCAGTACTTC.

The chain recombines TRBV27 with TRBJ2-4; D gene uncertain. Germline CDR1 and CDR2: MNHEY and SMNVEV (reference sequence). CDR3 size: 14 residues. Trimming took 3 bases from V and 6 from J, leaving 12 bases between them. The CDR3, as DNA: TGTGCCAGCAGTTTCTCTGCCCTGGGAAACATTCAGTACTTC. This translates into CASSFSALGNIQYF.

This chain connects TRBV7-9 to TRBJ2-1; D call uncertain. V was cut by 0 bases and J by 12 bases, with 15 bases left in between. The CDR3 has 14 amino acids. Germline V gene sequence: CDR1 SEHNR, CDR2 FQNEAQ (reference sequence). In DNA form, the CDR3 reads TGTGCCAGCAGCTTAGCCCAGCCCTACGTTGGGCAGTTCTTC. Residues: CASSLAQPYVGQFF.

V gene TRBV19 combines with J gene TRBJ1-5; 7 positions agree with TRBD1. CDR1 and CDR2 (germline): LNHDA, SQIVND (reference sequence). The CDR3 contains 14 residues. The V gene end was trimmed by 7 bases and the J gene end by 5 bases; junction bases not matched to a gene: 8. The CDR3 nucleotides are TGTGCCAGTACCCCTACAGGGGTGTATCAGCCCCAGCATTTT. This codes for CASTPTGVYQPQHF.

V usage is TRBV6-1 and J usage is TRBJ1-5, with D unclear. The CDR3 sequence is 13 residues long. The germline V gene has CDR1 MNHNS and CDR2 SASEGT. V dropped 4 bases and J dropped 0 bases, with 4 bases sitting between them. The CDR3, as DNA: TGTGCCAGCAGTGGGAATAGCAATCAGCCCCAGCATTTT. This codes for CASSGNSNQPQHF.

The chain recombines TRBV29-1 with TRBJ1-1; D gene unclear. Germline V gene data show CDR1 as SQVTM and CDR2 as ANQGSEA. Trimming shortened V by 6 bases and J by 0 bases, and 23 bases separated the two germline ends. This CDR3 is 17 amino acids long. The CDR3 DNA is TGCAGCGTGGGCCCGGGAAGCCTAAACGTAATGAACACTGAAGCTTTCTTT. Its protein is CSVGPGSLNVMNTEAFF.

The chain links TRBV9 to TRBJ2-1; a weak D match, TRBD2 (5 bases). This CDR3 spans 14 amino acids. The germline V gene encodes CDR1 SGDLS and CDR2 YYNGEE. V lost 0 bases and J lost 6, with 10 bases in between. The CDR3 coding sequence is TGTGCCAGCAGCGTAGATCTAGCCCCCAATGAGCAGTTCTTC. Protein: CASSVDLAPNEQFF.

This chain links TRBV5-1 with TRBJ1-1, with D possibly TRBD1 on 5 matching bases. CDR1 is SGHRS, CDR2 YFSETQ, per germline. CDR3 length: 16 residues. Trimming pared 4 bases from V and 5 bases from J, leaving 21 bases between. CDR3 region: CASSPGGSRDITEAFF. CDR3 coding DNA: TGCGCCAGCAGCCCGGGGGGGAGCAGGGATATAACTGAAGCTTTCTTT.

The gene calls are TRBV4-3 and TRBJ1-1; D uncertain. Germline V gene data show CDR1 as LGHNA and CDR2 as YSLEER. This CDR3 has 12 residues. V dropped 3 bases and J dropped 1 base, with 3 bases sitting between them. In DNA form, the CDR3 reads TGCGCCAGCAGCCAGGAGAACACTGAAGCTTTCTTT. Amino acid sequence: CASSQENTEAFF.

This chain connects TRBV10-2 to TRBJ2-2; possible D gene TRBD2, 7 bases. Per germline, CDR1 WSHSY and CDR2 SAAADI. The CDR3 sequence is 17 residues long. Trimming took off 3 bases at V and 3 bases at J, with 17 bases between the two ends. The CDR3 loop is CASSDPVGGGYTGELFF. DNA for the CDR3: TGCGCCAGCAGTGACCCCGTAGGGGGGGGGTACACCGGGGAGCTGTTTTTT.

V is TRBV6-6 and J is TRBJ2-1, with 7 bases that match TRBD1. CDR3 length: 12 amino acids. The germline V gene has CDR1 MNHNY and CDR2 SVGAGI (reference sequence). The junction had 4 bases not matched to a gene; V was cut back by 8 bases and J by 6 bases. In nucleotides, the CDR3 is TGTGCCAGCGGGGGACAGACCAATGAGCAGTTCTTC. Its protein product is CASGGQTNEQFF.

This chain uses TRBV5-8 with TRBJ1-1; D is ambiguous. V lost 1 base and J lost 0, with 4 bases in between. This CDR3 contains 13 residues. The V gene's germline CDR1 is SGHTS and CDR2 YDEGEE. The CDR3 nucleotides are TGTGCCAGCAGCTTGAATCTGAACACTGAAGCTTTCTTT. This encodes CASSLNLNTEAFF.

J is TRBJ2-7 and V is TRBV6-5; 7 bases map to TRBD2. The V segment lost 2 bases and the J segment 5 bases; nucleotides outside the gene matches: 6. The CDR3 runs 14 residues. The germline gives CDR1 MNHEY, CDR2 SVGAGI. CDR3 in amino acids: CASSYLTSPHEQYF. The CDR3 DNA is TGTGCCAGCAGTTACCTGACTAGCCCCCACGAGCAGTACTTC.